This is a list of T cell receptor beta chains from one sample in a study of blood T cell repertoires in COVID-19. TCRdb's copy holds only in-frame clones and misses some; the assay was immunoSEQ multiplex PCR. The sample yields hundreds of thousands of clones, 88% seen once. Source material: peripheral blood. The receptors stem from a woman in her 70s with COVID-19, enrolled during active disease. Both conserved end residues are part of each CDR3. A D gene is named only where the DNA matches it firmly. Rows give clone size only sometimes, using once, few, many, or a class for an expanded clone.

j_gene | abundance | d_gene | v_gene | CDR3nt | CDR3aa
TRBJ1-5 | NA | NA | TRBV30 | TGTGCCTGGAACCTAAAGGGGAATCAGCCCCAGCATTTT | CAWNLKGNQPQHF
TRBJ2-2 | NA | NA | TRBV2 | TGTGCCAGCAGTGGATCCAGATCCACCGGGGAGCTGTTTTTT | CASSGSRSTGELFF
TRBJ2-5 | NA | TRBD1 | TRBV18 | TGTGCCAGCTCATTAACACAGGGGGAAGAGACCCAGTACTTC | CASSLTQGEETQYF
TRBJ2-7 | NA | TRBD2 | TRBV7-2 | TGTGCCAGCAGCTTAGATCCCGGGGGGGGCGGTTACGAGCAGTACTTC | CASSLDPGGGGYEQYF
TRBJ2-5 | NA | NA | TRBV27 | TGTGCCAGCAGTCTTTCGTACCAAGAGACCCAGTACTTC | CASSLSYQETQYF
TRBJ1-5 | NA | TRBD1 | TRBV2 | TGTGCCAGCAGTGAAAGGGGGGACAGCGGAGCGTTACAGCATTTT | CASSERGDSGALQHF
TRBJ2-3 | NA | NA | TRBV9 | TGTGCCAGCAGCGGGGACTCTAGCACAGATACGCAGTATTTT | CASSGDSSTDTQYF
TRBJ2-5 | NA | NA | TRBV3-1/TRBV3-2 | TGTGCCAGCAGCTCCCATTTCCGGACAGAAGAGACCCAGTACTTC | CASSSHFRTEETQYF
TRBJ1-1 | NA | TRBD1 | TRBV5-6 | TGTGCCAGCAGCTTGAGAGGACAGGAAGCTGAAGCTTTCTTT | CASSLRGQEAEAFF
TRBJ2-7 | NA | TRBD2 | TRBV12-5 | TGTGCTAGTGGTTTGGTTTATTTAGCGGGGGGATACTACGAGCAGTACTTC | CASGLVYLAGGYYEQYF
TRBJ1-6 | NA | NA | TRBV2 | TGTGCCAGCAGGGGAGGGGCAGGGAGCTCCTATAATTCACCCCTCCACTTT | CASRGGAGSSYNSPLHF
TRBJ1-3 | NA | TRBD1 | TRBV7-7 | TGTGCCAGCAGCTCGACGACAGGGTCTGCGGACACCATATATTTT | CASSSTTGSADTIYF
TRBJ1-2 | NA | NA | TRBV28 | TGTGCCAGCGAGGTACCAGCTTATGGCTACACCTTC | CASEVPAYGYTF
TRBJ2-7 | NA | NA | TRBV7-2 | TGTGCCAGCAGCTTAGCTGGCAGCTACGAGCAGTACTTC | CASSLAGSYEQYF
TRBJ2-5 | NA | NA | TRBV3-1/TRBV3-2 | TGTGCCAGCAGCCAGGGGGGAGGGGGGCCGACCAAGCAAGAGACCCAGTACTTC | CASSQGGGGPTKQETQYF
TRBJ2-3 | NA | TRBD2 | TRBV2 | TGTGCCAGCAGTTCCGGGACTAGGAGCACAGATACGCAGTATTTT | CASSSGTRSTDTQYF
TRBJ2-7 | NA | TRBD1 | TRBV5-1 | TGCGCCAGCAGCGTAACAGGGGGCAGTTACGAGCAGTACTTC | CASSVTGGSYEQYF
TRBJ1-2 | NA | NA | TRBV27 | TGTGCCAGCAGTTTATCGTATGGAGTTAACTATGGCTACACCTTC | CASSLSYGVNYGYTF
TRBJ1-2 | NA | NA | TRBV19 | TGTGCCAGTAGCGACCCGGGCGGACTTTATGGCTACACCTTC | CASSDPGGLYGYTF
TRBJ2-1 | NA | TRBD2 | TRBV2 | TGTGCCAGCAGTGAATCCCGGCTAGCGGGCGGGTATGAGCAGTTCTTC | CASSESRLAGGYEQFF
TRBJ1-2 | once | NA | TRBV29-1 | TGCAGCGTTGATACCTCCGACAGGATCTATGGCTACACCTTC | CSVDTSDRIYGYTF
TRBJ1-6 | NA | TRBD1 | TRBV30 | TGTGCCTGGAGTGAGACAGGGGGAAATAATTCACCCCTCCACTTT | CAWSETGGNNSPLHF
TRBJ2-7 | few | TRBD1 | TRBV10-3 | TGTGCCATCAATAAGGACAGGCGTCCCTACGAGCAGTACTTC | CAINKDRRPYEQYF
TRBJ2-3 | NA | TRBD1 | TRBV2 | TGTGCCAGCAGTGACAGGGGGCCCGCAGATACGCAGTATTTT | CASSDRGPADTQYF
TRBJ1-5 | NA | TRBD1 | TRBV6-6 | TGTGCCAGCAGTTCAGGGGGCCAGCCCCAGCATTTT | CASSSGGQPQHF
TRBJ2-7 | few | NA | TRBV12-1 | TGTGCCAGTCCATACGAGCAGTACTTC | CASPYEQYF
TRBJ1-4 | NA | TRBD1 | TRBV28 | TGTGCCAGCAGTTCCCCGGGGACAGGATTTAATGAAAAACTGTTTTTT | CASSSPGTGFNEKLFF
TRBJ1-1 | NA | TRBD1 | TRBV5-8 | TGTGCCAGCAGCTTAAGGGACAGGCCCCTTCTGAACACTGAAGCTTTCTTT | CASSLRDRPLLNTEAFF
TRBJ2-7 | few | NA | TRBV19 | TGTGCCAGTAGTATCTCAGGCGCGGAGCAGTACTTC | CASSISGAEQYF
TRBJ2-7 | NA | NA | TRBV4-1 | TGCGCCAGCAGCCAAGTGGAGGGCCCCGCGACCTACGAGCAGTACTTC | CASSQVEGPATYEQYF
TRBJ1-2 | NA | TRBD1 | TRBV9 | TGTGCCAGCAGCTTCCCAGGGGGAGGAAACTATGGCTACACCTTC | CASSFPGGGNYGYTF
TRBJ2-1 | NA | TRBD2 | TRBV5-3 | TGTGCCACTATAAGCGTTCTAGCGGGGTCGCCTGGGAATGAGCAGTTCTTC | CATISVLAGSPGNEQFF
TRBJ2-4 | NA | NA | TRBV28 | TGTGCCAGCAGCTCCACAATCCAGGGAAACATTCAGTACTTC | CASSSTIQGNIQYF
TRBJ1-1 | NA | NA | TRBV4-1 | TGCGCCAGCAGCCCCCCCGGGTACACTGAAGCTTTCTTT | CASSPPGYTEAFF
TRBJ2-5 | NA | TRBD2 | TRBV19 | TGTGCCAGTAGTGCCCCCCGACTAGCGGGGGGCCTTCAAGAGACCCAGTACTTC | CASSAPRLAGGLQETQYF
TRBJ2-5 | NA | NA | TRBV5-4 | TGTGCCAGCAGAATGGACAACCAAGAGACCCAGTACTTC | CASRMDNQETQYF
TRBJ2-1 | few | TRBD2 | TRBV7-7 | TGTGCCAGCAGTAAGACTAGCGGGGTCTCGGGGGAGCAGTTCTTC | CASSKTSGVSGEQFF
TRBJ1-1 | NA | NA | TRBV5-6 | TGTGCCAGCAGCGTAGGGGGGGCAGAGCACACTGAAGCTTTCTTT | CASSVGGAEHTEAFF
TRBJ2-2 | NA | NA | TRBV21-1 | TGTGCCAGCAGCAGCGGAATTTGGACTAGCGGGGAATGGAACACCGGGGAGCTGTTTTTT | CASSSGIWTSGEWNTGELFF
TRBJ2-3 | once | NA | TRBV28 | TGTGCCAGCAATACAGGGGAGGCAGATACGCAGTATTTT | CASNTGEADTQYF